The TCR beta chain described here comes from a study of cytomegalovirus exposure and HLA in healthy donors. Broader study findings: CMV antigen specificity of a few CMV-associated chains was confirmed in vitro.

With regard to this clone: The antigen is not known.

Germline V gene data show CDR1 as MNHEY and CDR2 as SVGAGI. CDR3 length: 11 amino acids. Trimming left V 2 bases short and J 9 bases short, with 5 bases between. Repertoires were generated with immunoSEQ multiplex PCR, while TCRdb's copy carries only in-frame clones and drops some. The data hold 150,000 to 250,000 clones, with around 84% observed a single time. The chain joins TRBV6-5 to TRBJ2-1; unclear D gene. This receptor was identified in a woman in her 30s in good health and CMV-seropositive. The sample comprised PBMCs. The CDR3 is CASSYGGEQFF. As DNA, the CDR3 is TGTGCCAGCAGTTACGGCGGTGAGCAGTTCTTC.